The 9 T cell receptor beta chains below come from one sample, sequenced in a study of vaccination and CD4 T cells after COVID-19 (dated by TCRdb to between 2021 and 2023). These receptors have no identified antigens. Receptors were amplified or captured by PCR. Sequenced using an Illumina iSeq 100. DNA from cultured CD4+ T cells underwent TCR sequencing with the Oncomine TCR Beta short-read assay at the Johns Hopkins FTIC core. Clones were called with MiXCR by TCRdb after fastp trimmed the public reads at Q25, and only in-frame beta chains were retained. Every distinct CDR3 protein forms one entry, paired with its most common genes and DNA. The sample data list around 20,000 distinct CDR3 sequences, and 40% to 60% of these were observed just once. About 9.4% of the sample belongs to the ten largest clones. This specimen's treatment or condition label, interpreted: roughly 10-day PBMC culture with coronavirus spike peptide pools or control peptides (ViraFEST assay).

Sample: CD4+ T cells from blood, cultured in vitro, taken before SARS-CoV-2 vaccination. These receptor sequences come from a human donor who had recovered from COVID-19.

This clonotype was counted a single time. V gene TRBV19 combines with J gene TRBJ2-3; possible D gene TRBD2, 5 bases. The CDR3 extends over 13 amino acids. Germline assignment: CDR1 LNHDA and CDR2 SQIVND (reference sequence). V lost 6 bases, J lost 2 bases, and 9 bases lay in between. CDR3 in amino acids: CASRTLATDTQYF. The CDR3 nucleotides read TGTGCCAGTAGAACGCTAGCCACAGATACGCAGTATTTT.

This sequence joins TRBV7-8 and TRBJ2-1; 9 bases are shared with TRBD1. CDR3 length equals 14 residues. The V and J ends lost 6 bases and 6 bases, in that order; junction bases with no gene match: 6. CDR1 SGHVS and CDR2 FQNEAQ come from the germline V gene. CDR3 bases: TGTGCCAGCAGACGGACAGGGGCGATCAATGAGCAGTTCTTC. As protein: CASRRTGAINEQFF.

This clonotype was found a few times. The rearrangement uses TRBV20-1 and TRBJ2-7; D remains unclear. Germline CDR1 is DFQATT and CDR2 is SNEGSKA (reference sequence). Trimming stripped 0 bases from V and 2 bases from J, with 11 bases between. The CDR3 sequence is 14 residues long. CDR3 DNA sequence: TGCAGTGCTAGAGATGTATCAAAGCCCTACGAGCAGTACTTC. This translates into CSARDVSKPYEQYF.

The V call is TRBV9, the J call TRBJ2-1; 12 positions match TRBD2. The V and J ends lost 4 bases and 9 bases, in that order; junction bases with no gene match: 14. The CDR3 is 17 residues long. Germline V gives CDR1 SGDLS, CDR2 YYNGEE. This CDR3 is CASSPQSTSGSYFEQFF. The CDR3 coding sequence is TGTGCCAGCAGCCCACAATCGACTAGCGGGAGTTATTTTGAGCAGTTCTTC. Together with reference TRBV9 and TRBJ2-1, the CDR3 gives the full variable domain: DSGVTQTPKHLITATGQRVTLRCSPRSGDLSVYWYQQSLDQGLQFLIQYYNGEERAKGNILERFSAQQFPDLHSELNLSSLELGDSALYFCASSPQSTSGSYFEQFFGPGTRLTVL.

V gene TRBV6-1 combines with J gene TRBJ1-4; perhaps TRBD1 as D (6 bases). CDR1 and CDR2 (germline): MNHNS, SASEGT. V was trimmed by 7 bases and J by 6 bases, leaving 21 bases between them. The CDR3 covers 16 residues. The CDR3 DNA sequence: TGTGCCAGCACAGTCGGGACAAGTCAGTCCTATGAAAAACTGTTTTTT. This codes for CASTVGTSQSYEKLFF.

In this sample, this clonotype turned up a few times. The V and J genes are TRBV21-1 and TRBJ1-1. TRBV21-1 constitutes a pseudogene. The CDR3 length is 15 residues. CDR3 sequence (DNA): TGTGCCAGCAGCAAAGGTTGGGGATGTGACACTGAAGCTTTCTTT. This encodes CASSKGWGCDTEAFF.

This clonotype was seen only a few times. The CDR3 nucleotides are TGTGCCAGCGCCCCGTCCCTTAGCGGGAGAAACACAGATACGCAGTATTTT. Translation: CASAPSLSGRNTDTQYF. The rearrangement uses TRBV2 and TRBJ2-3, with 9 bases identical to TRBD2. The CDR3 runs to 17 residues. After removal of 8 bases from V and 2 bases from J, the junction contained 14 bases not matched to a gene. Germline CDR1 reads SNHLY; CDR2 reads FYNNEI.

This clonotype has more than one count but fewer than ten. This chain uses TRBV28 with TRBJ2-2; 7 nucleotides agree with TRBD1. Germline assignment: CDR1 MDHEN and CDR2 SYDVKM. This CDR3 contains 15 residues. The V and J ends lost 3 bases and 3 bases, in that order; junction bases with no gene match: 4. The DNA for the CDR3 is TGTGCCAGCAGTTTGGGGGACAGCCACACCGGGGAGCTGTTTTTT. It yields the protein CASSLGDSHTGELFF.

The chain combines TRBV29-1 with TRBJ1-1; D call uncertain. Germline CDR1 is SQVTM and CDR2 is ANQGSEA. Trimming left V 5 bases short and J 1 base short, with 5 bases between. This CDR3 is built from 11 residues. DNA of the CDR3: TGCAGCGTTTTTGGGAACACTGAAGCTTTCTTT. Residues: CSVFGNTEAFF.